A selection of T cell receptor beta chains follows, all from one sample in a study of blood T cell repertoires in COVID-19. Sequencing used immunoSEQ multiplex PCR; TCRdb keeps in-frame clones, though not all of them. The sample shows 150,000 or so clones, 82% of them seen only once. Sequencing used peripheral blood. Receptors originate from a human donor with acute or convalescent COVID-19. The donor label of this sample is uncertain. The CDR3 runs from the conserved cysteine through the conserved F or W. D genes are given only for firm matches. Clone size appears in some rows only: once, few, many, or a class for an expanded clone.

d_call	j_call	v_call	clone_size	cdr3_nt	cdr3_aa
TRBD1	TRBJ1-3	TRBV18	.	TGTGCCAGCTCTTCGGGACAGCAAAGAGGGCCTAGTGGAAACACCATATATTTT	CASSSGQQRGPSGNTIYF
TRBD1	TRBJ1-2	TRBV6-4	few	TGTGCCAGCAGTGACTCCGGGACAGGGAATGGCTACACCTTC	CASSDSGTGNGYTF
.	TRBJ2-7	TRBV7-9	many	TGTGCCAGCAGCTTCGGGGACACCCGCTACGAGCAGTACTTC	CASSFGDTRYEQYF
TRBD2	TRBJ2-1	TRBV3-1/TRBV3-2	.	TGTGCCAGCAGCCGCAGGGTCATGCGGGGGGGACGCATGATCTTC	CASSRRVMRGGRMIF
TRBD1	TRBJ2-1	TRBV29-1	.	TGCAGCGCCGAACGACAGGGAAGCCCCAATGAGCAGTTCTTC	CSAERQGSPNEQFF
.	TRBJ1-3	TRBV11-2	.	TGTGCCAGCAGCTTAGCCAGGGTGGCAAACACCATATATTTT	CASSLARVANTIYF
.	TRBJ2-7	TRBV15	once	TGTGCCACCAGCAGAGCAACGGACAGCTCCTACGAGCAGTACTTC	CATSRATDSSYEQYF
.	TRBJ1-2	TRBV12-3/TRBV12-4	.	TGTGCCAGCAGTTTGCAGGGCGAGGGCTACACCTTC	CASSLQGEGYTF
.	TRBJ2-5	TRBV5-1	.	TGCGCCAGCAGCTTGGTTTCTGTGGCGGGGGAGACCCAGTACTTC	CASSLVSVAGETQYF
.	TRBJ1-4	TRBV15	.	TGTGCCACCAGCAGAGTGCGGGGCTTGGAAAAACTGTTTTTT	CATSRVRGLEKLFF
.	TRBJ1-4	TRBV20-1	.	TGCAGTGCTAGTATTCCCTCAACTAATGAAAAACTGTTTTTT	CSASIPSTNEKLFF
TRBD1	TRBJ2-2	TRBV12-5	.	TGTGCTAGTGGTTTGGGCCGACAGGGCCCGAACACCGGGGAGCTGTTTTTT	CASGLGRQGPNTGELFF
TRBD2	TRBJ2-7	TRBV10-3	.	TGTGCCATCAGTTGGGGTAGCGGGGGGGCAGGTTCCGAGCAGTACTTC	CAISWGSGGAGSEQYF
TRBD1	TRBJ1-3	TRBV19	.	TGTGCCAGTAGTACTACCGGGACAGCAAGGAACACCATATATTTT	CASSTTGTARNTIYF
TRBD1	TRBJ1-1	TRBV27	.	TGTGCCAGCAGGATGACAGGGAGGCTAAGGCGCACTGAAGCTTTCTTT	CASRMTGRLRRTEAFF
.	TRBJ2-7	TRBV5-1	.	TGCGCCAGCAGCTTGGACCCCGGAGACTCCTACGAGCAGTACTTC	CASSLDPGDSYEQYF
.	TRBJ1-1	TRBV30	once	TGTGCCTGGAGTCGTGACACTGAAGCTTTCTTT	CAWSRDTEAFF
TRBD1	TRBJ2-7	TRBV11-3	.	TGTGCCAGCAGCGCCCGGACAGGCTCTGTCGTCGGGGAGCAGTACTTC	CASSARTGSVVGEQYF
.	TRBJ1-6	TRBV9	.	TGTGCCAGCAGCGTAGCGTCAGATAATTCACCCCTCCACTTT	CASSVASDNSPLHF
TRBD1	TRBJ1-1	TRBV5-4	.	TGTGCCAGCAGCCCCCCCAGGGGGAGCGGCACTGAAGCTTTCTTT	CASSPPRGSGTEAFF
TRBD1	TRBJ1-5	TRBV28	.	TGTGCCAGCAGGGGGGACAGGGCTATTAATCAGCCCCAGCATTTT	CASRGDRAINQPQHF
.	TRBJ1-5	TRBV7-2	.	TGTGCCAGCAGCTTAGACCCTCCAGGTCTGAACCAGCCCCAGCATTTT	CASSLDPPGLNQPQHF
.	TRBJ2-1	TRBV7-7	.	TGTGCCAGCAGCCCCAGCCCGGGGGGCCACAATGAGCAGTTCTTC	CASSPSPGGHNEQFF
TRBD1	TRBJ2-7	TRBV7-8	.	TGTGCCAGCAGCTACTCGGGACAGTCCTACGAGCAGTACTTC	CASSYSGQSYEQYF
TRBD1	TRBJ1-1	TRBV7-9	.	TGTGCCAGCAGCTTCGGACAGGGTTTAACTGAAGCTTTCTTT	CASSFGQGLTEAFF
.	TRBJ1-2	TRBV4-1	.	TGCGCCAGCAGCTTCCAGCAGGGTAGTAACTATGGCTACACCTTC	CASSFQQGSNYGYTF
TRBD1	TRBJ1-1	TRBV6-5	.	TGTGCCAGCAGTTACTCCACAGGGGGAGGCACTGAAGCTTTCTTT	CASSYSTGGGTEAFF
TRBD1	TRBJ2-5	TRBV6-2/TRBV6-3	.	TGTGCCAGCAGTTATACGAGGGGGCGAAAAGAGACCCAGTACTTC	CASSYTRGRKETQYF
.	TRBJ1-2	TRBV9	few	TGTGCCAGCAGCGTAGTCCCGACTCCTAACTATGGCTACACCTTC	CASSVVPTPNYGYTF
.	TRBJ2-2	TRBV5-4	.	TGTGCCAGCAGCGTACAGGGAACCGGGGAGCTGTTTTTT	CASSVQGTGELFF
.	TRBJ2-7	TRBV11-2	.	TGTGCCAGCAGCTTTCCGGGCGAGCAGTACTTC	CASSFPGEQYF
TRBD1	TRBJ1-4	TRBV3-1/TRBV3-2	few	TGTGCCAGCAGCCAAATGAAGGGTACAGGGGAATTTTTT	CASSQMKGTGEFF
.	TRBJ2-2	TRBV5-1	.	TGCGCCAGCAGCTTGATTGAGACACGCTTGGGTGGGGAGCTGTTTTTT	CASSLIETRLGGELFF
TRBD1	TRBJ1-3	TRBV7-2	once	TGTGCCAGCAGCCTAGGGACAGGGGATCGTCGGGGAAACACCATATATTTT	CASSLGTGDRRGNTIYF
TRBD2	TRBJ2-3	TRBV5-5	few	TGTGCCAGCAGCGCGGGGGCTAGCGGGGAATACACAGATACGCAGTATTTT	CASSAGASGEYTDTQYF
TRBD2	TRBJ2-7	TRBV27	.	TGTGCCAGCAGCTATAGACTAGCGGGGGCCTACGAGCAGTACTTC	CASSYRLAGAYEQYF
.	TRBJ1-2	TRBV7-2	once	TGTGCCAGTCAAAGGTCCCGGGACTATGGCTACACCTTC	CASQRSRDYGYTF
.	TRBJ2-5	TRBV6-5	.	TGTGCCAGCAGTCGGCGGGGTTCCCGCGGAGAGACCCAGTACTTC	CASSRRGSRGETQYF
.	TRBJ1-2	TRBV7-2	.	TGTGCCAGCAGTCCGACAGAGAACTATGGCTACACCTTC	CASSPTENYGYTF
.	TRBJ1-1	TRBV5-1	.	TGCGCCAGCAGCTCCCAGGGTGACACTGAAGCTTTCTTT	CASSSQGDTEAFF
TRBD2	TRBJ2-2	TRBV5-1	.	TGCGCCAGCAGCTTGGAGCCGGGAGGAGACACCGGGGAGCTGTTTTTT	CASSLEPGGDTGELFF
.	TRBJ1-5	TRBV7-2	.	TGTGCCAGCAGCTTAGGGACAGTGGAGCAGCCCCAGCATTTT	CASSLGTVEQPQHF
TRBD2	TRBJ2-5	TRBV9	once	TGTGCCAGCAGCCGGGAAGGGAGAACCGGGACTAGCGGGGGAGGGACCCAGTACTTC	CASSREGRTGTSGGGTQYF
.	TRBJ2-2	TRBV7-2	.	TGTGCCAGCAGCCAGGGCCCTACTCGCGGCACCGGGGAGCTGTTTTTT	CASSQGPTRGTGELFF
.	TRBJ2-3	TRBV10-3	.	TGTGCCATCCTAGCGTCAGGGTCGGCAGATACGCAGTATTTT	CAILASGSADTQYF
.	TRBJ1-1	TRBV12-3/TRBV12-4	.	TGTGCCAGCAGTTTGACAGGTGCTGGAGGAGCTTTCTTT	CASSLTGAGGAFF
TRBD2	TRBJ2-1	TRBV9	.	TGTGCCAGCAGCGTAGCTACGTTAGTCGGGGGGGTTGGTGGAAATGAGCAGTTCTTC	CASSVATLVGGVGGNEQFF
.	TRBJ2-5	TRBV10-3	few	TGTGCCATCAGTGGAAACAGGATCGGAGAGACCCAGTACTTC	CAISGNRIGETQYF
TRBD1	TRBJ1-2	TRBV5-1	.	TGCGCCAGCAGCTCGAGGACAGGGCCTGGCTACACCTTC	CASSSRTGPGYTF
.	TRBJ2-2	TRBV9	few	TGTGCCAGCAGCGTAGCCGCAGGGGTCCACACCGGGGAGCTGTTTTTT	CASSVAAGVHTGELFF
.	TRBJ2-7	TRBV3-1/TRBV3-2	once	TGTGCCAGCAGCCGAACTAACTCCTACGAGCAGTACTTC	CASSRTNSYEQYF
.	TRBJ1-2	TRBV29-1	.	TGCAGCGTTATTATACGGGGGGCAAATGGCTACACCTTC	CSVIIRGANGYTF
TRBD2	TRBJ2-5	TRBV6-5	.	TGTGCCAGCCAGAGACTCGGGGGGGCAGAGACCCAGTACTTC	CASQRLGGAETQYF
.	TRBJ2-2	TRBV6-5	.	TGTGCCAGCGGGCTGTACACCGGGGAGCTGTTTTTT	CASGLYTGELFF
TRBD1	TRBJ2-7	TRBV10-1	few	TGCGCCAGCTCAGAAGCGGGACAGGGATACGAGCAGTACTTC	CASSEAGQGYEQYF